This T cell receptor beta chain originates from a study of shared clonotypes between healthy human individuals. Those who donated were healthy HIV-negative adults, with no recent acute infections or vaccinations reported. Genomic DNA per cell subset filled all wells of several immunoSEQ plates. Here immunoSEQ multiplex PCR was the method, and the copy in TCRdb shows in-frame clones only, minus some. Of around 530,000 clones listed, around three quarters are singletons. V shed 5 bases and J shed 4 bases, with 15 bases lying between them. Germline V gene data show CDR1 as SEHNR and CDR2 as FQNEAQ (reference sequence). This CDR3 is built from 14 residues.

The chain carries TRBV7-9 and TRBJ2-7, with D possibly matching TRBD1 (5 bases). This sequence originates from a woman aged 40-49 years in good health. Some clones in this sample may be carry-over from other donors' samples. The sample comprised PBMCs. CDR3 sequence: CASSPLDKQYEQYF. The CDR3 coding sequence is TGTGCCAGCAGCCCCTTGGACAAGCAATACGAGCAGTACTTC.